The 25 T cell receptor beta chains below come from one sample, sequenced in a study of control samples from healthy donors and cancer patients. Some clones are missing from TCRdb's copy, which holds only in-frame ones; the method was immunoSEQ multiplex PCR. The profile shows tens of thousands of clones, roughly 91% of them singletons. What was sequenced was blood. The receptors derive from a woman in her fifties or sixties in good health.

This chain links TRBV10-3 with TRBJ1-2; 9 bases align to TRBD1. CDR1 is ENHRY and CDR2 is SYGVKD in the germline V gene. The CDR3 is 15 residues long. V dropped 0 bases and J dropped 10; count of bases not matched to a gene: 9. CDR3 in DNA: TGTGCCATCAGTGAGTCCCGGGGACAGGGACAATACTACACCTTC. Amino acid sequence: CAISESRGQGQYYTF.

This clone showed up just a few times. The rearrangement uses TRBV5-1 and TRBJ1-1; TRBD1 might be the D (6 bases). Trimming removed 4 bases from V and 4 bases from J, with 17 bases in between. The CDR3 consists of 15 residues. CDR1 is SGHRS, CDR2 YFSETQ, per germline. Here the CDR3 reads CASSPGTLIGTEAFF. In DNA form, the CDR3 reads TGCGCCAGCAGCCCCGGGACATTGATAGGCACTGAAGCTTTCTTT.

This chain connects TRBV7-9 to TRBJ2-2; possible D gene TRBD1, 6 bases. With 5 bases removed from V and 2 bases from J, the gap between germline ends came to 15 bases. Looked up from germline, CDR1 is SEHNR and CDR2 is FQNEAQ (reference sequence). The CDR3 is made up of 16 amino acids. The CDR3 reads CASSPTGTSNTGELFF. CDR3 bases: TGTGCCAGCAGCCCGACCGGGACAAGTAACACCGGGGAGCTGTTTTTT.

This chain connects TRBV12-5 to TRBJ2-7, with 12 bases identical to TRBD2. The CDR3 has 15 amino acids. J lost 1 base, V lost 7 bases, and 5 bases had no gene match. Germline V CDR1 and CDR2: LGHNT, FRNRAP. The DNA of the CDR3 is TGTGCTAGTGCCGTAACTAGCGGGGGGTCCTACGAGCAGTACTTC. Translation: CASAVTSGGSYEQYF.

The chain uses TRBV28 and TRBJ2-3; D unclear. The germline V gene encodes CDR1 MDHEN and CDR2 SYDVKM. Trimming took off 2 bases at V and 8 bases at J, with 8 bases between the two ends. The length of the CDR3 is 12 residues. Written as DNA, the CDR3 is TGTGCCAGCAGTTTAGGAGAGGCTACGCAGTATTTT. Translation: CASSLGEATQYF.

The chain carries TRBV10-2 and TRBJ2-1; 7 nucleotides line up with TRBD1. The CDR3 is 19 residues long. Germline V gives CDR1 WSHSY, CDR2 SAAADI. Losses at the gene ends were 7 bases for V and 0 bases for J; bases not matched to a gene: 18. CDR3 nucleotide sequence: TGCGCCAGCACCGGTGTGGGACAGTACCTGATTCCCTCCTACAATGAGCAGTTCTTC. It encodes CASTGVGQYLIPSYNEQFF.

J is TRBJ1-1 and V is TRBV9; D remains ambiguous. This CDR3 has 14 amino acids. The germline V gene has CDR1 SGDLS and CDR2 YYNGEE. V shed 2 bases and J shed 1 base, with 9 bases lying between them. The CDR3 DNA is TGTGCCAGCAGCGTCAACACAGCGAACACTGAAGCTTTCTTT. It translates to CASSVNTANTEAFF.

This chain uses TRBV7-8 with TRBJ2-1; TRBD1 aligns across 7 bases. The V segment lost 5 bases and the J segment 3 bases; nucleotides outside the gene matches: 4. CDR1 is SGHVS, CDR2 FQNEAQ, per germline. CDR3 length: 14 residues. The CDR3 nucleotides are TGTGCCAGCAGCCCCACAGGGGACTACAATGAGCAGTTCTTC. It is translated as CASSPTGDYNEQFF.

Details on this clone: Its ends do not fully match the called genes, so a read error is possible. The chain couples TRBV20-1 to TRBJ1-1; tentatively, D is TRBD1 (6 bases). CDR3 length: 11 residues. CDR1 is DFQATT, CDR2 SNEGSKA, per germline (reference sequence). The DNA of the CDR3 is TGCGGTGCTAGTAGTGGGACAGAAGCTTTCTTT. It translates to CGASSGTEAFF.

This clone appeared a few times. V and J are TRBV7-8 and TRBJ1-1; D gene uncertain. The CDR3 is made up of 13 amino acids. Trimming removed 0 bases at V and 5 bases at J, with 7 bases between. Germline V gene lookup returns CDR1 SGHVS and CDR2 FQNEAQ. CDR3 DNA sequence: TGTGCCAGCAGCTTAGCGCCAGAGACTGAAGCTTTCTTT. Its translation: CASSLAPETEAFF.

As DNA, the CDR3 is TGTGCCAGCAGCGGACGGACAGGTGCCCGAGCCTACGAGCAGTACTTC. It codes for CASSGRTGARAYEQYF. The chain combines TRBV7-6 with TRBJ2-7; 7 bases are shared with TRBD1. Germline V lookup: CDR1 SGHVS, CDR2 FNYEAQ. The length of the CDR3 is 16 residues. With 5 bases clipped from V and 2 bases from J, the junction kept 12 bases outside the gene matches.

This chain connects TRBV19 to TRBJ1-1; TRBD1 agrees at 11 bases. The CDR3 runs to 16 residues. Trimming cost V 10 bases and J 6 bases; bases outside gene matches: 16. Germline loops: CDR1 LNHDA, CDR2 SQIVND (reference sequence). The CDR3 DNA sequence: TGTGCCACGACGCGGGACAGGGGGACCAAGTCGGCTGAAGCTTTCTTT. This encodes CATTRDRGTKSAEAFF. Full variable domain (outside the CDR3, taken from reference TRBV19 and TRBJ1-1): DGGITQSPKYLFRKEGQNVTLSCEQNLNHDAMYWYRQDPGQGLRLIYYSQIVNDFQKGDIAEGYSVSREKKESFPLTVTSAQKNPTAFYLCATTRDRGTKSAEAFFGQGTRLTVV.

J is TRBJ2-7 and V is TRBV4-2; the match to TRBD2 covers 9 bases. Germline V gives CDR1 LGHNA, CDR2 YNFKEQ. V shed 0 bases, J shed 2 bases, and the junction held 2 bases outside the gene matches. CDR3 size: 15 residues. CDR3 loop: CASSQEAGGTYEQYF. The DNA for the CDR3 is TGTGCCAGCAGCCAAGAGGCGGGAGGGACCTACGAGCAGTACTTC.

This chain links TRBV7-9 with TRBJ2-7, with a possible D match to TRBD2 (5 bases). Trimming removed 5 bases at V and 4 bases at J, with 15 bases between. This CDR3 spans 14 amino acids. Germline assignment: CDR1 SEHNR and CDR2 FQNEAQ (reference sequence). The CDR3 here is CASSPETTLYEQYF. CDR3 DNA: TGTGCCAGCAGCCCAGAGACTACCCTGTACGAGCAGTACTTC.

The chain joins TRBV14 to TRBJ2-3; D gene unclear. The germline CDR1 and CDR2 sequences are SGHDN and FVKESK. The CDR3 consists of 12 residues. The V and J ends lost 8 bases and 8 bases respectively, with 14 bases between them. The CDR3 coding sequence is TGTGCCAGCGGCGACTCCCTCGGTACGCAGTATTTT. It translates to CASGDSLGTQYF.

This rearrangement joins TRBV10-1 to TRBJ1-1; D gene ambiguous. The germline V and J ends were trimmed by 3 bases and 0 bases, with 14 bases remaining between them. The CDR3 has 16 amino acids. Per the germline V gene, CDR1 is WNHNN and CDR2 is SYGVQD (reference sequence). CDR3 sequence: CASSDGARRMNTEAFF. CDR3 in DNA: TGCGCCAGCAGTGACGGCGCGAGACGGATGAACACTGAAGCTTTCTTT.

The chain links TRBV4-1 to TRBJ2-1; D is perhaps TRBD2 (6 bases). Germline CDR1 and CDR2: MGHRA and YSYEKL. This CDR3 has 15 residues. The germline V and J ends were trimmed by 1 base and 3 bases, with 10 bases remaining between them. This CDR3 is CASSQGGLSYNEQFF. Written as DNA, the CDR3 is TGCGCCAGCAGCCAAGGGGGACTGAGCTACAATGAGCAGTTCTTC.

In this sample, this clone turned up once. The chain uses TRBV10-3 and TRBJ2-1, with TRBD2 matching 11 bases. CDR1 is ENHRY, CDR2 SYGVKD, per germline. V was clipped by 3 bases and J by 1 base; unmatched bases: 8. The CDR3 length is 18 residues. In DNA, the CDR3 is TGTGCCATCAGTGATCCTAGCGGGAGGCCAGGTTCCTACAATGAGCAGTTCTTC. Encoded protein: CAISDPSGRPGSYNEQFF.

This clone was seen only once. The chain links TRBV25-1 to TRBJ2-3; 7 bases align to TRBD1. Germline loops: CDR1 MGHDK, CDR2 SYGVNS. The ends lost 1 base at V and 7 bases at J; junction bases unmatched: 2. The CDR3 runs 13 residues. CDR3 protein: CASSESGQYTQYF. Here the CDR3 DNA reads TGTGCCAGCAGTGAATCGGGACAGTATACGCAGTATTTT.

The chain uses TRBV5-1 and TRBJ2-5; 14 nucleotides align to TRBD2. CDR1 and CDR2 from the germline V gene are SGHRS and YFSETQ. The CDR3 spans 16 residues. The J segment lost 5 bases and the V segment lost 4 bases, leaving 7 bases of the junction unmatched. CDR3 in DNA: TGCGCCAGCAGCCCCGGACTAGCGGGGGGCACTGAGACCCAGTACTTC. Its protein product is CASSPGLAGGTETQYF. Full variable domain (missing parts from reference TRBV5-1 and TRBJ2-5): KAGVTQTPRYLIKTRGQQVTLSCSPISGHRSVSWYQQTPGQGLQFLFEYFSETQRNKGNFPGRFSGRQFSNSRSEMNVSTLELGDSALYLCASSPGLAGGTETQYFGPGTRLLVL.

The chain has TRBV7-9 and TRBJ1-5; 9 bases align to TRBD1. This CDR3 contains 16 residues. Germline CDR1 and CDR2: SEHNR and FQNEAQ (reference sequence). Trimming at V came to 3 bases and at J to 7 bases, leaving 10 bases not matched to a gene. The CDR3 region has the DNA TGTGCCAGCAGCTTCGCCGCCGGGACAGGGACCCAGCCCCAGCATTTT. It specifies CASSFAAGTGTQPQHF.

This chain uses TRBV19 with TRBJ1-3; D gene ambiguous. The CDR3 spans 13 residues. The germline gives CDR1 LNHDA, CDR2 SQIVND (reference sequence). With 5 bases removed from V and 0 bases from J, the gap between germline ends came to 5 bases. In DNA form, the CDR3 reads TGTGCCAGTAGTTTGGACTCTGGAAACACCATATATTTT. Protein: CASSLDSGNTIYF.

The sample holds one count of this clone. The J gene is TRBJ1-2, the V gene TRBV19, with a tentative D call TRBD1 (5 bases). V lost 6 bases and J 2 bases, leaving 16 bases between the germline ends. CDR1 is LNHDA, CDR2 SQIVND, per germline (reference sequence). The CDR3 covers 15 residues. The CDR3 spells CASSRYRGPNYGYTF. CDR3 coding DNA: TGTGCCAGTAGCCGCTACCGGGGCCCGAACTATGGCTACACCTTC.

The chain links TRBV3-1 (or the pseudogene TRBV3-2) to TRBJ2-7, with D unresolved. The CDR3 totals 13 residues. Germline V gene lookup returns CDR1 LGHDT and CDR2 YNNKEL (reference sequence). V gave up 0 bases and J gave up 6 bases, with 9 bases separating them. The CDR3 DNA is TGTGCCAGCAGCCAAGATATTATCCGCGAGCAGTACTTC. Amino acids: CASSQDIIREQYF.

The chain has TRBV2 and TRBJ1-1, with no clear D. The CDR3 has 13 amino acids. Germline CDR1 is SNHLY and CDR2 is FYNNEI. The V end was cut by 7 bases, the J end by 0 bases, with 9 bases between. CDR3 protein: CASMGLVNTEAFF. The DNA for the CDR3 is TGTGCCAGCATGGGTTTGGTGAACACTGAAGCTTTCTTT.